The next 26 T cell receptor beta chains were all read from a single sample in a study of regulatory T cells in long-lasting Graves disease. As for time point: newly diagnosed GD, antithyroid drugs for less than 3 months. The TCR library used RNA extracted from PBMCs. Building of the TCR beta libraries involved iRepertoire HTBI primers and Arm-PCR of CDR3 regions. Using its own MiXCR run on the multiplex PCR reads, TCRdb lists one record per CDR3 protein. The profile shows under 700,000 distinct CDR3 sequences, approximately 16% of them singletons. This same sample was also taken into another study, of T cells in Graves' hyperthyroidism and ophthalmopathy.

Sequenced material: peripheral blood mononuclear cells (PBMCs), taken at new diagnosis, from a patient treated with antithyroid drugs. The receptors shown here come from a woman aged 35-65 years with Graves disease.

This chain joins TRBV20-1 and TRBJ1-1; perhaps TRBD1 as D (6 bases). Trimming took off 1 base at V and 0 bases at J, with 15 bases between the two ends. The germline CDR1 and CDR2 sequences are DFQATT and SNEGSKA (reference sequence). The CDR3 contains 16 residues. CDR3 loop: CSARGQGRFMNTEAFF. The CDR3 nucleotides are TGCAGTGCTAGAGGGCAGGGGCGGTTCATGAACACTGAAGCTTTCTTT.

Many counts were recorded for this clonotype. The rearrangement links TRBV15 to TRBJ1-1; D is unresolved. This CDR3 is 14 amino acids long. CDR1 is LNHNV and CDR2 is YYDKDF in the germline V gene (reference sequence). Trimming left V 0 bases short and J 1 base short, with 6 bases between. CDR3 in amino acids: CATSRDLQNTEAFF. The CDR3, as DNA: TGTGCCACCAGCAGAGATCTACAGAACACTGAAGCTTTCTTT. Filled out from reference TRBV15 and TRBJ1-1, the complete variable domain reads DAMVIQNPRYQVTQFGKPVTLSCSQTLNHNVMYWYQQKSSQAPKLLFHYYDKDFNNEADTPDNFQSRRPNTSFCFLDIRSPGLGDTAMYLCATSRDLQNTEAFFGQGTRLTVV.

A note on this clonotype: A much more abundant neighbour one base away suggests this may be a read error. V gene TRBV12-3 or TRBV12-4 combines with J gene TRBJ1-2; the D gene is possibly TRBD1 (6 bases). Trimming stripped 5 bases from V and 4 bases from J, with 11 bases between. CDR3 length: 13 residues. CDR3 DNA sequence: TGTGCCAGCAGTGCCGGGACAATCTATGGCTACACCTTC. Residues: CASSAGTIYGYTF.

The sample holds a few counts of this clonotype. This chain uses TRBV18 with TRBJ2-5; D is unresolved. This CDR3 comprises 15 residues. The V end was cut by 2 bases, the J end by 2 bases, with 12 bases between. CDR1 and CDR2 from the germline V gene are KGHSH and LQKENI. The CDR3 sequence: CASSPSVGTQETQYF. CDR3 DNA sequence: TGTGCCAGCTCACCAAGCGTTGGCACACAAGAGACCCAGTACTTC.

This clonotype showed up many times. The chain links TRBV2 to TRBJ2-7; D might be TRBD1 (5 bases). This CDR3 spans 12 amino acids. V was trimmed by 4 bases and J by 4 bases, leaving 8 bases between them. Germline CDR1 and CDR2: SNHLY and FYNNEI. The CDR3 loop is CASSVQGYEQYF. The DNA for the CDR3 is TGTGCCAGCAGTGTCCAGGGATACGAGCAGTACTTC.

This chain connects TRBV3-1 to TRBJ2-7; TRBD2 matches 9 bases. Trimming took 5 bases from V and 6 from J; bases not matched to a gene: 8. The CDR3 totals 14 residues. Germline V gives CDR1 LGHDT, CDR2 YNNKEL (reference sequence). CDR3: CASSSVRGGREQYF. The CDR3 DNA sequence: TGTGCCAGCAGCTCAGTGCGGGGGGGCCGCGAGCAGTACTTC.

There are many counts of this clonotype. V usage is TRBV20-1 and J usage is TRBJ2-3; the D is unclear. CDR3 length: 15 amino acids. Germline V gene data show CDR1 as DFQATT and CDR2 as SNEGSKA (reference sequence). V was trimmed by 1 base and J by 3 bases, leaving 14 bases between them. The CDR3 loop is CSARVHPEVTDTQYF. Here the CDR3 DNA reads TGCAGTGCTAGAGTACACCCTGAGGTGACAGATACGCAGTATTTT.

This clonotype has ten or more counts. V gene TRBV3-1 combines with J gene TRBJ1-2; 7 bases are shared with TRBD1. The CDR3 totals 15 residues. CDR1 and CDR2 from the germline V gene are LGHDT and YNNKEL (reference sequence). V trimming: 5 bases; J trimming: 4 bases; junction bases outside the gene matches: 10. CDR3 in DNA: TGTGCCAGCAGCTTCCAGGGGGGACCAGGCTATGGCTACACCTTC. Its translation is CASSFQGGPGYGYTF.

Many counts were recorded for this clonotype. The chain carries TRBV11-2 and TRBJ2-2; D is perhaps TRBD2 (5 bases). Germline CDR1 SGHAT, CDR2 FQNNGV. The CDR3 sequence is 14 residues long. V gave up 5 bases and J gave up 1 base, with 8 bases separating them. CDR3 amino acids: CASSRGVNTGELFF. The CDR3 bases are TGTGCCAGCAGCCGGGGTGTGAACACCGGGGAGCTGTTTTTT. Drawing the rest from reference TRBV11-2 and TRBJ2-2, the complete variable domain is EAGVAQSPRYKIIEKRQSVAFWCNPISGHATLYWYQQILGQGPKLLIQFQNNGVVDDSQLPKDRFSAERLKGVDSTLKIQPAKLEDSAVYLCASSRGVNTGELFFGEGSRLTVL.

There are many counts of this clonotype. The chain recombines TRBV6-2 or TRBV6-3 with TRBJ1-6, with TRBD1 as a possible D gene (6 bases). The germline CDR1 and CDR2 sequences are MNHEY and SVGEGT. CDR3 length: 14 residues. The germline V and J ends were trimmed by 9 bases and 7 bases, with 16 bases remaining between them. CDR3 in DNA: TGTGCCAGTCATCGACAGGAGGGGAATTCACCCCTCCACTTT. It codes for CASHRQEGNSPLHF.

This clonotype was found many times. The chain combines TRBV13 with TRBJ2-7; possible D gene TRBD1, 5 bases. CDR1 and CDR2 (germline): PRHDT, FYEKMQ (reference sequence). The V end lost 2 bases, the J end lost 2 bases, and 10 bases lay between the germline ends. The CDR3 consists of 14 residues. CDR3 nucleotide sequence: TGTGCCAGCAGCTTACAACTGGGGCCCTACGAGCAGTACTTC. It is translated as CASSLQLGPYEQYF.

This clonotype was seen repeatedly, ten times or more. The rearrangement uses TRBV10-3 and TRBJ1-5; D unclear. Germline V gene sequence: CDR1 ENHRY, CDR2 SYGVKD. CDR3 length: 15 residues. Trimming shortened V by 10 bases and J by 6 bases, and 22 bases separated the two germline ends. This CDR3 is CASRSGLDDGQPQHF. The CDR3 nucleotides are TGTGCCAGTCGGAGCGGACTGGATGATGGTCAGCCCCAGCATTTT.

Only a few counts were recorded for this clonotype. J is TRBJ2-1 and V is TRBV3-1, with D possibly matching TRBD2 (6 bases). With 5 bases removed from V and 2 bases from J, the gap between germline ends came to 13 bases. CDR1 and CDR2 from the germline V gene are LGHDT and YNNKEL (reference sequence). The CDR3 is 15 residues long. In DNA form, the CDR3 reads TGTGCCAGCAGCGCCCGGGGGTCTCCCTACAATGAGCAGTTCTTC. This translates into CASSARGSPYNEQFF.

This clonotype was counted a few times. The chain joins TRBV20-1 to TRBJ1-5; D unclear. The CDR3 length is 16 residues. The germline V and J ends were trimmed by 1 base and 4 bases, with 17 bases remaining between them. CDR1 and CDR2 from the germline V gene are DFQATT and SNEGSKA (reference sequence). CDR3 sequence reads: CSARGDNLIGNQPQHF. The CDR3 coding sequence is TGCAGTGCTAGAGGAGACAACTTGATAGGGAATCAGCCCCAGCATTTT.

The J gene is TRBJ1-4, the V gene TRBV19; 7 bases map to TRBD1. The CDR3 has 13 amino acids. The J segment lost 7 bases and the V segment lost 3 bases, leaving 2 bases of the junction unmatched. Per the germline V gene, CDR1 is LNHDA and CDR2 is SQIVND (reference sequence). CDR3 residues: CASSIRGAEKLFF. CDR3 in DNA: TGTGCCAGTAGTATCAGGGGGGCTGAAAAACTGTTTTTT.

This clonotype came up many times. This chain uses TRBV2 with TRBJ1-4; tentative D call: TRBD1 (5 bases). The CDR3 has 13 amino acids. Between the trimmed V and J ends, which lost 3 bases and 8 bases, there was a span of 10 bases. The germline V gene encodes CDR1 SNHLY and CDR2 FYNNEI. The CDR3 coding sequence is TGTGCCAGCAGTGACAGGGTAGGCGAAAAACTGTTTTTT. Encoded protein: CASSDRVGEKLFF.

The rearrangement links TRBV11-3 to TRBJ2-3, with D unclear. The CDR3 length is 13 residues. Germline values: CDR1 SGHNT, CDR2 YENEEA. Between the trimmed V and J ends, which lost 8 bases and 4 bases, there was a span of 13 bases. CDR3 bases: TGTGCCAGCTCACACCCTGGGGCAGATACGCAGTATTTT. This codes for CASSHPGADTQYF. Looking up the rest from reference TRBV11-3 and TRBJ2-3 gives the full variable domain: EAGVVQSPRYKIIEKKQPVAFWCNPISGHNTLYWYLQNLGQGPELLIRYENEEAVDDSQLPKDRFSAERLKGVDSTLKIQPAELGDSAVYLCASSHPGADTQYFGPGTRLTVL.

This clonotype was detected a few times. The CDR3 carries no conserved terminal phenylalanine or tryptophan, so it likely arises from a read error. The CDR3, as DNA: TGTGCCAGCAGTCCCGGGGGCAACTATGGCTACACCCTC. Its protein product is CASSPGGNYGYTL. V is TRBV6-1 and J is TRBJ1-2; possibly TRBD1 for D (6 bases). There are 13 residues in the CDR3. The germline CDR1 and CDR2 sequences are MNHNS and SASEGT. V was clipped by 5 bases and J by 2 bases, with 9 bases between them.

This clonotype has at least ten counts. The genes are TRBV11-2 and TRBJ1-2, with 9 bases identical to TRBD1. The CDR3 sequence is 16 residues long. The germline gives CDR1 SGHAT, CDR2 FQNNGV. Trimming cost V 4 bases and J 5 bases; bases outside gene matches: 11. The DNA for the CDR3 is TGTGCCAGCAGCTCCGGGACAGGGACCGTTAGATATGGCTACACCTTC. Protein: CASSSGTGTVRYGYTF.

This clonotype was detected many times. The chain has TRBV11-2 and TRBJ2-3; 8 positions match TRBD2. The CDR3 runs 12 residues. With 3 bases clipped from V and 15 bases from J, the junction kept 8 bases outside the gene matches. CDR1 and CDR2 from the germline V gene are SGHAT and FQNNGV. The CDR3 loop is CASSFTGGGEYF. In DNA form, the CDR3 reads TGTGCCAGCAGCTTCACCGGGGGGGGAGAATATTTT.

This clonotype was recorded a few times. The chain has TRBV7-8 and TRBJ2-3, with D perhaps TRBD1 or TRBD2 (6 bases each). Trimming pared 5 bases from V and 2 bases from J, leaving 17 bases between. Germline CDR1 reads SGHVS; CDR2 reads FQNEAQ. This CDR3 spans 16 amino acids. The CDR3 reads CASSIHRGPDTDTQYF. CDR3 sequence (DNA): TGTGCCAGCAGCATACATCGGGGGCCGGACACAGATACGCAGTATTTT.

This clonotype has just a few counts. V and J are TRBV7-9 and TRBJ2-7, with D hard to call. Germline V lookup: CDR1 SEHNR, CDR2 FQNEAQ (reference sequence). This CDR3 is 13 amino acids long. Between the trimmed V and J ends, which lost 1 base and 6 bases, there was a span of 10 bases. The CDR3 is CASSLGLGTEQYF. DNA of the CDR3: TGTGCCAGCAGCTTAGGTTTGGGAACCGAGCAGTACTTC.

This clonotype turned up a few times. This chain connects TRBV30 to TRBJ2-1; TRBD2 agrees at 16 bases. Germline lookup yields CDR1 GTSNPN and CDR2 SVGIG (reference sequence). The junction had 13 bases not matched to a gene; V was cut back by 1 base and J by 7 bases. The CDR3 has 19 residues. The DNA for the CDR3 is TGTGCCTGGAGTGCCCTCCCGGGACTAGCGGGGGGGTCTAGGAATGAGCAGTTCTTC. Protein sequence: CAWSALPGLAGGSRNEQFF.

The rearrangement uses TRBV6-2 or TRBV6-3 and TRBJ2-1; 11 bases are shared with TRBD2. Germline V lookup: CDR1 MNHEY, CDR2 SVGEGT. V lost 6 bases, J lost 3 bases, and 4 bases stayed unmatched. The CDR3 runs to 15 residues. CDR3: CASRDGLAGYNEQFF. CDR3 nucleotide sequence: TGTGCCAGCAGAGATGGACTAGCGGGCTACAATGAGCAGTTCTTC.

For this clonotype: This could be a read error, since a much larger clone is one nucleotide away. This rearrangement joins TRBV12-3 or TRBV12-4 to TRBJ2-3; TRBD2 is a possible D gene (5 bases). This CDR3 contains 15 residues. Trimming removed 5 bases from V and 2 bases from J, with 14 bases in between. CDR3 bases: TGTGCCAGCAGTGAGGGCGGCCATCACACAGATACGCAGTATTTT. It yields the protein CASSEGGHHTDTQYF.

Comment on this clonotype: The junction differs from germline at one of its ends, possibly a read error. The V and J genes are TRBV28 and TRBJ2-1; D uncertain. The CDR3 is 13 amino acids. Germline values: CDR1 MDHEN, CDR2 SYDVKM. The chain's CDR3 is CAGSPRPGYEQFF. The CDR3 DNA follows: TGTGCCGGCAGTCCGAGACCCGGGTATGAGCAGTTCTTC.